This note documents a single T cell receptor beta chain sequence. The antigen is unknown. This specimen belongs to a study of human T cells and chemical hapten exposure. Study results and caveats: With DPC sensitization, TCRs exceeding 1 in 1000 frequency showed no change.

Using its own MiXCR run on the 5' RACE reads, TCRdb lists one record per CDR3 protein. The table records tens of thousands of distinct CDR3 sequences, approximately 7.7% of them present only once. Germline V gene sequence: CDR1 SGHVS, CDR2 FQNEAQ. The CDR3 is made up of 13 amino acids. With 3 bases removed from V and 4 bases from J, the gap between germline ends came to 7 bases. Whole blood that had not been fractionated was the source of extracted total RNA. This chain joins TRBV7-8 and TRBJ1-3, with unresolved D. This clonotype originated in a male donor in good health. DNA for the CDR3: TGTGCCAGCAGCTTTTCTCAGGGAAACACCATATATTTT. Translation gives CASSFSQGNTIYF.